The 19 T cell receptor beta chains below come from one sample, sequenced in a study of blood T cell repertoires in COVID-19. The repertoire was sequenced with immunoSEQ multiplex PCR; TCRdb's copy has only in-frame clones and lacks some. This table has 350,000 to 400,000 clones, about nine tenths appearing once. The sample comprised PBMCs or T cells enriched from blood (not recorded which). Receptors were obtained from a woman aged 40 to 50 who had been exposed to COVID-19.

The DNA for the CDR3 is TGTGCCAGCAGTTACTCGGACAGGTTTGGCTACACCTTC. Protein sequence: CASSYSDRFGYTF. The chain uses TRBV6-5 and TRBJ1-2, with 7 nucleotides matching TRBD1. CDR3 size: 13 residues. V trimming: 0 bases; J trimming: 7 bases; junction bases outside the gene matches: 2. Germline assignment: CDR1 MNHEY and CDR2 SVGAGI.

The chain combines TRBV5-4 with TRBJ1-4; the match to TRBD1 covers 9 bases. Trimming removed 4 bases from V and 8 bases from J; junction bases left unmatched: 12. Germline assignment: CDR1 SGHNT and CDR2 YYREEE (reference sequence). CDR3 length equals 16 residues. CDR3 amino acids: CASSPGTGRGGEKLFF. In DNA form, the CDR3 reads TGTGCCAGCAGCCCCGGGACAGGGAGGGGGGGCGAAAAACTGTTTTTT.

V usage is TRBV7-9 and J usage is TRBJ1-3; TRBD1 matches at 7 bases. The germline CDR1 and CDR2 sequences are SEHNR and FQNEAQ (reference sequence). After removal of 6 bases from V and 0 bases from J, the junction contained 8 bases not matched to a gene. The CDR3 is 16 amino acids. The CDR3 loop is CASRPDRVSSGNTIYF. The CDR3, as DNA: TGTGCCAGCAGGCCAGACAGGGTTTCCTCTGGAAACACCATATATTTT. Complete variable domain (other parts from reference TRBV7-9 and TRBJ1-3): DTGVSQNPRHKITKRGQNVTFRCDPISEHNRLYWYRQTLGQGPEFLTYFQNEAQLEKSRLLSDRFSAERPKGSFSTLEIQRTEQGDSAMYLCASRPDRVSSGNTIYFGEGSWLTVV.

This chain connects TRBV19 to TRBJ2-7; TRBD2 agrees at 7 bases. Germline CDR1 is LNHDA and CDR2 is SQIVND (reference sequence). The CDR3 consists of 18 residues. V lost 6 bases, J lost 4 bases, and 21 bases stayed unmatched. CDR3 loop: CASSPRIGLAERVYEQYF. As DNA, the CDR3 is TGTGCCAGTAGCCCCCGCATCGGGCTAGCGGAGAGAGTTTACGAGCAGTACTTC.

This clone was counted between two and nine times. The chain employs TRBV11-3 and TRBJ1-1; D call uncertain. The CDR3 contains 17 residues. Germline V lookup: CDR1 SGHNT, CDR2 YENEEA. V was cut by 0 bases and J by 5 bases, with 19 bases left in between. The CDR3 region has the DNA TGTGCCAGCAGCTTAGAAAAGCGGGATTTACCAAATACTGAAGCTTTCTTT. This sequence encodes CASSLEKRDLPNTEAFF. The entire variable domain, with the rest obtained from reference TRBV11-3 and TRBJ1-1, is as follows: EAGVVQSPRYKIIEKKQPVAFWCNPISGHNTLYWYLQNLGQGPELLIRYENEEAVDDSQLPKDRFSAERLKGVDSTLKIQPAELGDSAVYLCASSLEKRDLPNTEAFFGQGTRLTVV.

Comments on this clone: Additional DNA sequences in this sample encode the identical CDR3. In DNA, the CDR3 is TGTGCCAGCTCACCTACTAGTTACAATGAGCAGTTCTTC. Translating it yields CASSPTSYNEQFF. V and J are TRBV18 and TRBJ2-1, with D perhaps TRBD2 (5 bases). This CDR3 spans 13 amino acids. V lost 3 bases and J lost 4, with 7 bases in between. The germline gives CDR1 KGHSH, CDR2 LQKENI.

The chain has TRBV24-1 and TRBJ2-5; D might be TRBD2 (5 bases). V shed 2 bases and J shed 5 bases, with 14 bases lying between them. CDR3 length equals 15 residues. Germline V gene sequence: CDR1 KGHDR, CDR2 SFDVKD. CDR3 coding DNA: TGTGCCACCAGTGATTACAGCGGACCGAGGGAGACCCAGTACTTC. It translates to CATSDYSGPRETQYF.

This sequence joins TRBV27 and TRBJ2-7; D unresolved. In germline, CDR1 is MNHEY, CDR2 SMNVEV (reference sequence). The germline V and J ends were trimmed by 5 bases and 5 bases, with 10 bases remaining between them. The CDR3 is 12 residues long. CDR3 in amino acids: CASSQRGHEQYF. CDR3 nucleotide sequence: TGTGCCAGCAGTCAACGAGGCCACGAGCAGTACTTC.

The chain carries TRBV23-1 and TRBJ2-7, with D possibly being TRBD1 (5 bases). TRBV23-1 is annotated as an ORF whose role is uncertain. Trimming cost V 3 bases and J 3 bases, with 21 bases left between them. The CDR3 runs to 17 residues. This chain's CDR3 is CASSHPETAEPNYEQYF. The CDR3 nucleotides are TGCGCCAGCAGTCACCCGGAGACAGCCGAGCCGAACTACGAGCAGTACTTC.

This chain joins TRBV18 and TRBJ1-5, with D tentatively TRBD1 (5 bases). From germline, CDR1 is KGHSH and CDR2 LQKENI. The CDR3 extends over 15 amino acids. The V gene lost 2 bases and the J gene lost 6 bases, with 14 bases spanning the gap. DNA of the CDR3: TGTGCCAGCTCACCATGGGAAGGGGAGGGTCAGCCCCAGCATTTT. Translation: CASSPWEGEGQPQHF.

This clone was seen ten or more times. The V call is TRBV11-3, the J call TRBJ2-2, with D possibly matching TRBD2 (6 bases). V was pared by 5 bases and J by 1 base, with 20 bases between. The CDR3 has 18 residues. CDR1 SGHNT and CDR2 YENEEA come from the germline V gene. The CDR3 reads CASSPGVSGGRNTGELFF. As DNA, the CDR3 is TGTGCCAGCAGCCCCGGGGTTAGCGGAGGGAGGAACACCGGGGAGCTGTTTTTT.

This clone appeared a single time. This chain joins TRBV30 and TRBJ1-2; TRBD1 matches at 9 bases. Germline loops: CDR1 GTSNPN, CDR2 SVGIG (reference sequence). The CDR3 is 12 amino acids. After removal of 0 bases from V and 7 bases from J, the junction contained 0 bases not matched to a gene. CDR3 in DNA: TGTGCCTGGAGTGTGGGACAGGGTGGCTACACCTTC. Translating gives CAWSVGQGGYTF.

This chain connects TRBV18 to TRBJ2-7; TRBD2 matches at 12 bases. V lost 6 bases and J lost 0; bases outside the gene matches: 9. The length of the CDR3 is 17 residues. Germline lookup yields CDR1 KGHSH and CDR2 LQKENI. For the CDR3, the DNA is TGTGCCAGCTCTTCTCGCGAGACTAGCGGGAGCTCCTACGAGCAGTACTTC. Translation gives CASSSRETSGSSYEQYF.

The chain employs TRBV6-5 and TRBJ2-2; D uncertain. The V end lost 7 bases, the J end lost 6 bases, and 15 bases lay between the germline ends. This CDR3 has 14 amino acids. Germline CDR1 reads MNHEY; CDR2 reads SVGAGI. CDR3 sequence reads: CASTVLGRSGELFF. CDR3 coding DNA: TGTGCCAGCACAGTCCTAGGCCGGTCCGGGGAGCTGTTTTTT.

V gene TRBV7-2 combines with J gene TRBJ1-1; TRBD1 agrees at 7 bases. The CDR3 has 14 residues. Germline loops: CDR1 SGHTA, CDR2 FQGNSA. Unmatched junction bases numbered 7, after V lost 5 bases and J lost 4 bases. CDR3 in DNA: TGTGCCAGCAGCCTTTCAGGGGGTTTCACTGAAGCTTTCTTT. Translated, it gives CASSLSGGFTEAFF.

This clone was observed a handful of times. Distinct nucleotide sequences in the sample also encode this CDR3. This rearrangement joins TRBV7-3 to TRBJ2-1, with TRBD2 as a possible D gene (5 bases). V was trimmed by 1 base and J by 7 bases, leaving 8 bases between them. In germline, CDR1 is SGHTA, CDR2 FQGTGA. This CDR3 has 13 residues. The CDR3 coding sequence is TGTGCCAGCAGCTTAATCCGGGGTAATGAGCAGTTCTTC. Translating it yields CASSLIRGNEQFF.

As for this clone: The junction does not match germline at one end; this may be a read error. The rearrangement uses TRBV27 and TRBJ2-3; possibly TRBD2 for D (6 bases). This CDR3 has 19 residues. CDR1 is MNHEY and CDR2 is SMNVEV in the germline V gene (reference sequence). The CDR3 here is CASSSVGGTDTRGTDTQYF. Here the CDR3 DNA reads TGTGCCAGTAGTTCGGTTGGCGGGACCGATACCCGAGGCACAGATACGCAGTATTTT.

This clone occurred once. V usage is TRBV19 and J usage is TRBJ1-2; D is possibly TRBD1 (5 bases). V gave up 5 bases and J gave up 4 bases, with 23 bases separating them. This CDR3 is 17 amino acids long. Germline assignment: CDR1 LNHDA and CDR2 SQIVND (reference sequence). The CDR3 DNA reads as TGTGCCAGTAGTGCTGGTGGAGGATTCGGGGACTCCTATGGCTACACCTTC. Translation: CASSAGGGFGDSYGYTF.

A few counts support this clone. The chain is built from TRBV7-8 and TRBJ2-5; the match to TRBD1 covers 9 bases. Germline CDR1 SGHVS, CDR2 FQNEAQ. The CDR3 runs to 16 residues. The J segment lost 3 bases and the V segment lost 1 base, leaving 6 bases of the junction unmatched. The CDR3, as DNA: TGTGCCAGCAGCTTAGGGGACAGGGAAGGGGAAGAGACCCAGTACTTC. Its translation: CASSLGDREGEETQYF.